A single sample is the source of the 5 T cell receptor beta chains below, sequenced in a study of blood T cell repertoires in COVID-19. The table came from immunoSEQ multiplex PCR; TCRdb's copy has only in-frame clones and leaves some out. Here the sample spans about 26,000 clones, 92% being singletons. The specimen was peripheral blood. The receptors derive from a human donor in a cohort sampled during active COVID-19.

V gene TRBV24-1 combines with J gene TRBJ1-2; 7 bases align to TRBD1. This CDR3 has 16 amino acids. J was trimmed by 4 bases and V by 5 bases; bases with no gene match: 12. CDR1 KGHDR and CDR2 SFDVKD come from the germline V gene. CDR3 region: CATSAPTSGGLYGYTF. As DNA, the CDR3 is TGTGCCACCAGTGCCCCCACGTCAGGGGGGCTCTATGGCTACACCTTC.

This rearrangement joins TRBV15 to TRBJ1-4, with D possibly TRBD1 on 5 matching bases. The germline V gene encodes CDR1 LNHNV and CDR2 YYDKDF (reference sequence). V shed 1 base and J shed 8 bases, with 14 bases lying between them. The CDR3 length is 15 residues. CDR3 DNA: TGTGCCACCAGCAGAGGGGCAGGGTCGGCAGAAAAACTGTTTTTT. Its translation: CATSRGAGSAEKLFF.

The chain carries TRBV19 and TRBJ1-5; a possible D gene is TRBD1 (6 bases). CDR3 length: 16 amino acids. Trimming cost V 3 bases and J 6 bases, with 18 bases left between them. Germline V gives CDR1 LNHDA, CDR2 SQIVND (reference sequence). DNA for the CDR3: TGTGCCAGTAGTATCGCCGGGGGGGGCGCAGGTCAGCCCCAGCATTTT. Protein: CASSIAGGGAGQPQHF.

The chain uses TRBV9 and TRBJ1-3; D remains ambiguous. Germline V CDR1 and CDR2: SGDLS, YYNGEE. CDR3 length: 15 residues. V was pared by 6 bases and J by 3 bases, with 16 bases between. Here the CDR3 reads CASTSSGSGGNTIYF. The DNA for the CDR3 is TGTGCCAGCACAAGTTCGGGGTCAGGTGGAAACACCATATATTTT.

This chain uses TRBV5-1 with TRBJ1-4; a possible D gene is TRBD1 (5 bases). Germline CDR1 SGHRS, CDR2 YFSETQ. The CDR3 sequence is 11 residues long. V was clipped by 0 bases and J by 11 bases, with 5 bases between them. In DNA form, the CDR3 reads TGCGCCAGCAGCTTGGGGGGCAAACTGTTTTTT. Residues: CASSLGGKLFF.